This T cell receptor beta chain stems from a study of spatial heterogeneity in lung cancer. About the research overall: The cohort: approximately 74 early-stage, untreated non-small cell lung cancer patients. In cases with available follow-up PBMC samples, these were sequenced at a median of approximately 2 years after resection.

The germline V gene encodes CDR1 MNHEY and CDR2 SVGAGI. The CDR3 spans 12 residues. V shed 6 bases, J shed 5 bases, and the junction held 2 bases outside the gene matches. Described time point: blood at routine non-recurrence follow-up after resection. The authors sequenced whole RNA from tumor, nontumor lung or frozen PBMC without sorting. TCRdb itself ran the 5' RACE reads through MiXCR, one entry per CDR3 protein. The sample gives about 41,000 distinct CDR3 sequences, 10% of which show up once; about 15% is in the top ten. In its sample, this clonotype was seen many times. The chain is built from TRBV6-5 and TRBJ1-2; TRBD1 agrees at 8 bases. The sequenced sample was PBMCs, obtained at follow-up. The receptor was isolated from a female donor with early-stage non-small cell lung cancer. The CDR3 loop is CASSRTGYGYTF. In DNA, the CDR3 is TGTGCCAGCAGCCGGACAGGGTATGGCTACACCTTC.